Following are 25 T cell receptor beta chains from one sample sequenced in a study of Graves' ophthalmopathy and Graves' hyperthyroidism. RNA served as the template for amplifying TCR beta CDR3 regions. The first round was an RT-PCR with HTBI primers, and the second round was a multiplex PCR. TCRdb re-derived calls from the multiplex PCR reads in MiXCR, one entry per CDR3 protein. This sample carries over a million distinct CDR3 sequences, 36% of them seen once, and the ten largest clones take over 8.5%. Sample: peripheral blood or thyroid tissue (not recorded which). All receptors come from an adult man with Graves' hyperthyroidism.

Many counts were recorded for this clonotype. DNA for the CDR3: TGTGCCAGCAGCACGGGACTAGTGGGGGAGCAGTACTTC. Protein: CASSTGLVGEQYF. The V call is TRBV12-3 or TRBV12-4, the J call TRBJ2-7, with 8 bases identical to TRBD2. Germline trimming cut 6 bases from V and 7 bases from J; bases unmatched to any gene: 8. The CDR3 totals 13 residues.

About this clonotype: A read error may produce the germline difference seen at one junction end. In DNA form, the CDR3 reads TGTGCCAGCATGAGGGGCGAAACCTACGAGCGGTACTTC. Encoded protein: CASMRGETYERYF. This chain uses TRBV28 with TRBJ2-7; TRBD1 or TRBD2 may be the D gene (5 bases each). Germline loops: CDR1 MDHEN, CDR2 SYDVKM. The CDR3 covers 13 residues.

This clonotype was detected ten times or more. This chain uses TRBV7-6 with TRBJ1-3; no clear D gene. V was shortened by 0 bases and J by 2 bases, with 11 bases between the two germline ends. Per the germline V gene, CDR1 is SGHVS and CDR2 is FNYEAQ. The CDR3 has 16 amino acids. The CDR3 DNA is TGTGCCAGCAGCTTAGCGGGGAGAGGGACTGGAAACACCATATATTTT. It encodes CASSLAGRGTGNTIYF.

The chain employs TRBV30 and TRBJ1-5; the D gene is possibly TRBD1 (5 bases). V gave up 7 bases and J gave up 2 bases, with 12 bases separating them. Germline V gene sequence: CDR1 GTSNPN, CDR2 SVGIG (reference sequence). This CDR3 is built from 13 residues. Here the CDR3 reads CALQGSRNQPQHF. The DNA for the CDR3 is TGTGCCTTGCAGGGCAGTCGCAATCAGCCCCAGCATTTT.

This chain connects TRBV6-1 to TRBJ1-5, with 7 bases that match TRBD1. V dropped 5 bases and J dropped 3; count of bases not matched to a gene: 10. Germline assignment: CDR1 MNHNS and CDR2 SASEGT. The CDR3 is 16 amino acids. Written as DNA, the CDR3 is TGTGCCAGCAGTTACTCGAGACAGGGAAACAATCAGCCCCAGCATTTT. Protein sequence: CASSYSRQGNNQPQHF.

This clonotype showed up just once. In DNA form, the CDR3 reads TGCGCCAGCGGGTCGAGTACCGGGGAGCTGTTTTTT. As protein: CASGSSTGELFF. The chain is built from TRBV5-1 and TRBJ2-2; D not resolved. The CDR3 extends over 12 amino acids. V shed 7 bases and J shed 5 bases, with 9 bases lying between them. The germline V gene encodes CDR1 SGHRS and CDR2 YFSETQ.

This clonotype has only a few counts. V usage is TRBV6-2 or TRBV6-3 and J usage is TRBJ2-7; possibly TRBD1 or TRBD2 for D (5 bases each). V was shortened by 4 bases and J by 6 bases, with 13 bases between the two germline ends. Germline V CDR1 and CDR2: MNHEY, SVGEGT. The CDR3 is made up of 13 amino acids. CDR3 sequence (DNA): TGTGCCAGCAGTTGGCTGAGGGGCGGCGAGCAGTACTTC. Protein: CASSWLRGGEQYF.

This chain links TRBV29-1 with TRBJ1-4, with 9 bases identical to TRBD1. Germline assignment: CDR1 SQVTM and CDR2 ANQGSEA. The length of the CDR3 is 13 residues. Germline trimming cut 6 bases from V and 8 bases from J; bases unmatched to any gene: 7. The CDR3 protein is CSVGDRVFEKLFF. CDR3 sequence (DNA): TGCAGCGTAGGGGACAGGGTTTTCGAAAAACTGTTTTTT.

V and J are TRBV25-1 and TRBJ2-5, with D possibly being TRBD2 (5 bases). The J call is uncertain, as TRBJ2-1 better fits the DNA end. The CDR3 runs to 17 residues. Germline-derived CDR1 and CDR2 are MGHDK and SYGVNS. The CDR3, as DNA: TGTGCCAGCAGTCCTCCTGGTCGACCAGAGGGATCCAATGAGCAGTTCTTC. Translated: CASSPPGRPEGSNEQFF.

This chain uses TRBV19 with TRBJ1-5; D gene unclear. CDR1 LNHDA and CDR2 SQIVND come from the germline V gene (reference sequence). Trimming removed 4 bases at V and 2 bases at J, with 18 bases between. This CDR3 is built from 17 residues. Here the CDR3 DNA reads TGTGCCAGTAGTAGACCGGCTACTAATTTGGGCAATCAGCCCCAGCATTTT. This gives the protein CASSRPATNLGNQPQHF.

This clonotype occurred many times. CDR3 nucleotides: TGTGCCAGCAGTCTCGGGACGGAAGAGACGGGCTACACCTTC. Amino acid sequence: CASSLGTEETGYTF. The chain recombines TRBV12-3 or TRBV12-4 with TRBJ1-2, with D possibly TRBD1 on 5 matching bases. Trimming removed 5 bases at V and 8 bases at J, with 18 bases between. The CDR3 extends over 14 amino acids.

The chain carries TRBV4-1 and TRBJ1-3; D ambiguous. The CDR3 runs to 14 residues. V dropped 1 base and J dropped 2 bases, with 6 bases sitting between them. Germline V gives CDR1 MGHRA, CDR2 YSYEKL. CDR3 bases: TGCGCCAGCAGCCAAGTCATTGCTGGAAACACCATATATTTT. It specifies CASSQVIAGNTIYF.

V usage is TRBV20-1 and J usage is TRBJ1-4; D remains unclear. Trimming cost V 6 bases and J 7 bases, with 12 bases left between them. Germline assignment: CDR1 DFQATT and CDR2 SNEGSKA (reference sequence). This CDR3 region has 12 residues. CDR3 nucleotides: TGCAGTGCCGCTCTCCGTGGTGAAAAACTGTTTTTT. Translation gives CSAALRGEKLFF.

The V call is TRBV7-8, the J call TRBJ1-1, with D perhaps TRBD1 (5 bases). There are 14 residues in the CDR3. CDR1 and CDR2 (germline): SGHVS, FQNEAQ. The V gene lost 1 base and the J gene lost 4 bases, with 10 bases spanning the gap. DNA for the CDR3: TGTGCCAGCAGCTTAGGACGGGGGACCACTGAAGCTTTCTTT. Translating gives CASSLGRGTTEAFF.

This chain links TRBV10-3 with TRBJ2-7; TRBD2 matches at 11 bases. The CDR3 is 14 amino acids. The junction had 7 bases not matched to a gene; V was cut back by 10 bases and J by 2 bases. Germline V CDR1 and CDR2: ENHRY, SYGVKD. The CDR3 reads CASPSLAGAYEQYF. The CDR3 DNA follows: TGTGCCAGCCCATCACTAGCGGGAGCCTACGAGCAGTACTTC.

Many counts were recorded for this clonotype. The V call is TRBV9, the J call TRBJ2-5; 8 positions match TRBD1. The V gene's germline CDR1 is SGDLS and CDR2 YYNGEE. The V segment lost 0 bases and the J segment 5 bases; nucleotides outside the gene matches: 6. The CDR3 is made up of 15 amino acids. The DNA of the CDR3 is TGTGCCAGCAGCGTAGGACAGGGGCGATGGGAGACCCAGTACTTC. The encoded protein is CASSVGQGRWETQYF.

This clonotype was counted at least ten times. In nucleotides, the CDR3 is TGCAGTGCTCCTGGACAGGGGGCTCTCGAGCAGTACTTC. Protein product: CSAPGQGALEQYF. V gene TRBV20-1 combines with J gene TRBJ2-7; 11 nucleotides match TRBD1. This CDR3 spans 13 amino acids. The germline V gene has CDR1 DFQATT and CDR2 SNEGSKA (reference sequence). V was clipped by 5 bases and J by 6 bases; unmatched bases: 6.

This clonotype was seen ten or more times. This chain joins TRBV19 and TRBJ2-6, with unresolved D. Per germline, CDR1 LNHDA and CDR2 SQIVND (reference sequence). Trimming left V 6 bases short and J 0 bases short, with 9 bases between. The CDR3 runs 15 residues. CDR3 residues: CASRDRLSGANVLTF. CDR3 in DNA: TGTGCCAGTAGGGACCGGCTCTCTGGGGCCAACGTCCTGACTTTC.

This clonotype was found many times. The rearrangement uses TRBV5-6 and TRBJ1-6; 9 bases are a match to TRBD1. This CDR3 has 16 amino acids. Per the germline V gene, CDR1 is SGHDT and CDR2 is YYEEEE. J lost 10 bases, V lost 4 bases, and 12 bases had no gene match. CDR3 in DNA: TGTGCCAGCAGCCTAGGACCGGGACAGGGTGGATCACCCCTCCACTTT. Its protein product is CASSLGPGQGGSPLHF.

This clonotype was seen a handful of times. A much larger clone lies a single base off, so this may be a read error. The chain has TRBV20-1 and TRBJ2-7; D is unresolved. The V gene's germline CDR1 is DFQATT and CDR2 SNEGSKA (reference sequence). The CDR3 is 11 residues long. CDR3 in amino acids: CSGSAVDERYF. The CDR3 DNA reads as TGCAGTGGGTCGGCGGTCGACGAGCGGTACTTC.

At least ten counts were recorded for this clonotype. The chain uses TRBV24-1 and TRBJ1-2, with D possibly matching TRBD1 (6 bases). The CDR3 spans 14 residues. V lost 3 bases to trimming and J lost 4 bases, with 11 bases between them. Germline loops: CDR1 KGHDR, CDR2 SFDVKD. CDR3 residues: CATSDRKQGYGYTF. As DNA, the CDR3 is TGTGCCACCAGTGATCGCAAACAGGGCTATGGCTACACCTTC.

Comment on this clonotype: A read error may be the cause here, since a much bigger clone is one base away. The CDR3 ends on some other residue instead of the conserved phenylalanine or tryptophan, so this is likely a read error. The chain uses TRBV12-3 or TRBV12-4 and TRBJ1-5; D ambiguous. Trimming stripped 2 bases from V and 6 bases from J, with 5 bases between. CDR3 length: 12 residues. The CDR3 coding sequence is TGTGCCAGCAGTTTATTCTCTCAGCCCCAGCATTGT. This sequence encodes CASSLFSQPQHC.

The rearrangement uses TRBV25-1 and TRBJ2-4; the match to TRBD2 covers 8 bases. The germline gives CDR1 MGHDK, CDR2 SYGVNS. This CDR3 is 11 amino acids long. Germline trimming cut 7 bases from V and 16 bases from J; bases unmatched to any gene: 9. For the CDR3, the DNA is TGTGCCAGCACGGGGGGGGGGAGAGGATACTTC. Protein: CASTGGGRGYF. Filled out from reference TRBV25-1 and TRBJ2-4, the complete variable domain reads EADIYQTPRYLVIGTGKKITLECSQTMGHDKMYWYQQDPGMELHLIHYSYGVNSTEKGDLSSESTVSRIRTEHFPLTLESARPSHTSQYLCASTGGGRGYFGAGTRLSVL.

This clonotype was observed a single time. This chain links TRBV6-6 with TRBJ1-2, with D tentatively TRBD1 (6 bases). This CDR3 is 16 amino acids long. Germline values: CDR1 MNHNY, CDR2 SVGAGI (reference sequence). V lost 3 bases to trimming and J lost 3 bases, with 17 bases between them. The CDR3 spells CASSYRGQQADYGYTF. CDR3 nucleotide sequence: TGTGCCAGCAGTTATCGAGGACAGCAAGCTGACTATGGCTACACCTTC.

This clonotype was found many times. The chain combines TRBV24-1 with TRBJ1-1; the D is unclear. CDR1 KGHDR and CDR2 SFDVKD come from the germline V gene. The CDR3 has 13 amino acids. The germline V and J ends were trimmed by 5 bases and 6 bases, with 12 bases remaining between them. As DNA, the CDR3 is TGTGCCACCAGTGGAGGGTTTGACGCTGAAGCTTTCTTT. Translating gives CATSGGFDAEAFF.